One and the same sample provided the 3 T cell receptor beta chains below, sequenced in a study of cytomegalovirus exposure and HLA in healthy donors. Primers for the PCR totalled 60 Vbeta and 13 Jbeta. The assay was immunoSEQ multiplex PCR, and TCRdb's table has in-frame clones only and misses some. The table has about 91,000 clones, 60% to 80% seen once. What was sequenced was PBMCs. Receptor source: a female donor in good health and CMV-seronegative.

The chain joins TRBV30 to TRBJ1-1; D perhaps matches TRBD1 (6 bases). This CDR3 is built from 11 residues. Germline CDR1 is GTSNPN and CDR2 is SVGIG (reference sequence). With 5 bases removed from V and 7 bases from J, the gap between germline ends came to 11 bases. In DNA, the CDR3 is TGTGCCTGGGGGACATTGGGTGAAGCTTTCTTT. The encoded protein is CAWGTLGEAFF.

This clone has more than one count but fewer than ten. CDR3 sequence reads: CASSLALAENNEQFF. The CDR3, as DNA: TGTGCCAGCAGCTTGGCGTTGGCGGAGAACAATGAGCAGTTCTTC. The rearrangement links TRBV5-4 to TRBJ2-1, with D hard to call. V was pared by 0 bases and J by 5 bases, with 12 bases between. Looked up from germline, CDR1 is SGHNT and CDR2 is YYREEE (reference sequence). CDR3 size: 15 residues.

This chain uses TRBV2 with TRBJ1-1; D is perhaps TRBD1 (6 bases). The CDR3 consists of 14 residues. The ends were cut back, 8 bases at V and 3 bases at J, with 16 bases in the middle. Germline V lookup: CDR1 SNHLY, CDR2 FYNNEI. This CDR3 reads CASRPGERDTEAFF. DNA of the CDR3: TGTGCCAGCCGGCCAGGGGAAAGGGACACTGAAGCTTTCTTT.